This T cell receptor (beta chain) was documented in a study of blood T cell repertoires in COVID-19. Across the study: Nucleic acid was either cDNA or gDNA, and it came from T cells, B-cell-depleted T cells, or PBMCs.

The Seattle patients, enrolled during active infection, were followed longitudinally. This CDR3 comprises 16 residues. V was shortened by 2 bases and J by 3 bases, with 19 bases between the two germline ends. The germline V gene has CDR1 GTSNPN and CDR2 SVGIG (reference sequence). Per the study methods: Counts of nucleated cells, estimated from reference gene primer amplification, were obtained. Using immunoSEQ multiplex PCR, the repertoire was profiled, and TCRdb retains in-frame clones only, with some absent. The V and J calls and the clone size are those of that table, but D and trimming were determined from the DNA. The table shows a few hundred thousand clones, with approximately 90% occurring only once.

The gene calls are TRBV30 and TRBJ1-1, with D maybe TRBD1 (5 bases). The TCR comes from a woman between 45 and 65 years old with COVID-19, enrolled during active disease. The sample taken for sequencing was peripheral blood. The CDR3 reads CAWSTWAGRRDTEAFF. DNA of the CDR3: TGTGCCTGGAGTACGTGGGCGGGGCGCCGGGACACTGAAGCTTTCTTT.